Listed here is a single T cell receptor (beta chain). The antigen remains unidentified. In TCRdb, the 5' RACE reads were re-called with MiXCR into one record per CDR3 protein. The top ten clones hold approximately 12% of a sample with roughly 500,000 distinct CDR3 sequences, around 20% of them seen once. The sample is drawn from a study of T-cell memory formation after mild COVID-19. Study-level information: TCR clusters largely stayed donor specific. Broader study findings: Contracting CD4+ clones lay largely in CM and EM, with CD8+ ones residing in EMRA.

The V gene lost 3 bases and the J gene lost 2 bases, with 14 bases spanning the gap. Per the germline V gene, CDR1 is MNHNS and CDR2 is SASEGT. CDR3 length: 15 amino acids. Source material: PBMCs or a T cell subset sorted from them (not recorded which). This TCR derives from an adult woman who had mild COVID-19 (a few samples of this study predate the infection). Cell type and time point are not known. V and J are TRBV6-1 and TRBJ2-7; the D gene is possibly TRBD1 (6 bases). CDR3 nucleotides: TGTGCCAGCAGTGATGGAGCTGGACAGCCCTACGAGCAGTACTTC. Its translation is CASSDGAGQPYEQYF.